These 32 T cell receptor beta chains were all obtained from the same sample, sequenced in a study of blood T cell repertoires in COVID-19. Clones were read by immunoSEQ multiplex PCR, and TCRdb kept only the in-frame ones, dropping some. The sample has approximately 240,000 clones; 70% to 90% are singletons. Material: PBMCs or T cells enriched from blood (not recorded which). The receptors come from a woman in her forties or fifties in a cohort exposed to, infected with or recovered from COVID-19 (not recorded which).

This chain uses TRBV5-4 with TRBJ2-5; 10 positions match TRBD2. Germline values: CDR1 SGHNT, CDR2 YYREEE (reference sequence). The CDR3 runs 15 residues. Trimming took 2 bases from V and 2 from J; bases not matched to a gene: 3. CDR3: CASSLAGGLQETQYF. DNA of the CDR3: TGTGCCAGCAGCTTAGCGGGGGGGCTACAAGAGACCCAGTACTTC.

This sequence joins TRBV7-9 and TRBJ1-2; a possible D gene is TRBD1 (6 bases). This CDR3 has 14 residues. V lost 5 bases and J 7 bases, leaving 17 bases between the germline ends. Germline CDR1 is SEHNR and CDR2 is FQNEAQ (reference sequence). CDR3 residues: CASSERGIDAGYTF. CDR3 bases: TGTGCCAGCAGCGAAAGGGGGATAGATGCTGGCTACACCTTC.

The V call is TRBV6-5, the J call TRBJ1-2; D is possibly TRBD1 (6 bases). There are 12 residues in the CDR3. V lost 7 bases and J lost 8, with 14 bases in between. Germline lookup yields CDR1 MNHEY and CDR2 SVGAGI. The CDR3 region has the DNA TGTGCCAGCACAGGGGAAGTCAGCGGCTACACCTTC. Residues: CASTGEVSGYTF.

The CDR3 is CASRFRDRKYEQYF. CDR3 nucleotides: TGTGCCAGCAGGTTTCGGGACAGAAAATACGAGCAGTACTTC. The chain combines TRBV5-8 with TRBJ2-7; 7 bases line up with TRBD1. Germline CDR1 SGHTS, CDR2 YDEGEE. This CDR3 contains 14 residues. The V gene end was trimmed by 5 bases and the J gene end by 4 bases; junction bases not matched to a gene: 9.

The chain employs TRBV7-9 and TRBJ2-3; D unclear. The germline CDR1 and CDR2 sequences are SEHNR and FQNEAQ (reference sequence). Trimming pared 3 bases from V and 0 bases from J, leaving 7 bases between. This CDR3 is 14 amino acids long. In DNA form, the CDR3 reads TGTGCCAGCAGCTTGTCCTCTAGCACAGATACGCAGTATTTT. The encoded protein is CASSLSSSTDTQYF.

The CDR3 reads CASSPRSTGGGGELFF. CDR3 nucleotides: TGTGCCAGCAGCCCCAGATCTACAGGGGGCGGCGGGGAGCTGTTTTTT. The J gene is TRBJ2-2, the V gene TRBV11-2; TRBD1 matches at 9 bases. The CDR3 covers 16 residues. J gave up 7 bases and V 5 bases, and 11 bases lay outside the gene matches. CDR1 and CDR2 from the germline V gene are SGHAT and FQNNGV.

The V call is TRBV4-3, the J call TRBJ1-1; weak D call: TRBD1 (6 bases). Trimming took 1 base from V and 9 from J, leaving 9 bases between them. The V gene's germline CDR1 is LGHNA and CDR2 YSLEER. The CDR3 has 12 residues. The CDR3 DNA reads as TGCGCCAGCAGCCAAGGGGGACAAAAAGCTTTCTTT. This sequence encodes CASSQGGQKAFF.

This chain links TRBV7-2 with TRBJ1-4; 7 bases are a match to TRBD1. Germline V gene sequence: CDR1 SGHTA, CDR2 FQGNSA. The junction had 8 bases not matched to a gene; V was cut back by 6 bases and J by 4 bases. The CDR3 extends over 15 amino acids. The CDR3 DNA is TGTGCCAGCAGTCGAACCGGGACAGTTAATGAAAAACTGTTTTTT. Translating gives CASSRTGTVNEKLFF. The full variable domain, completed using reference TRBV7-2 and TRBJ1-4, is GAGVSQSPSNKVTEKGKDVELRCDPISGHTALYWYRQSLGQGLEFLIYFQGNSAPDKSGLPSDRFSAERTGGSVSTLTIQRTQQEDSAVYLCASSRTGTVNEKLFFGSGTQLSVL.

This clone was picked up a small number of times. This chain connects TRBV4-3 to TRBJ2-4; weak D call: TRBD1 (5 bases). Germline V lookup: CDR1 LGHNA, CDR2 YSLEER. Trimming shortened V by 0 bases and J by 3 bases, and 9 bases separated the two germline ends. The length of the CDR3 is 15 residues. The chain's CDR3 is CASSQEAGNKNIQYF. The CDR3, as DNA: TGCGCCAGCAGCCAAGAGGCAGGGAACAAAAACATTCAGTACTTC.

The chain recombines TRBV4-3 with TRBJ2-7; 8 bases agree with TRBD1. The CDR3 loop spans 18 amino acids. The V gene's germline CDR1 is LGHNA and CDR2 YSLEER. V shed 0 bases and J 5 bases; nucleotides not matched to a gene: 15. This CDR3 is CASSQEDSTDRVYHEQYF. In DNA, the CDR3 is TGCGCCAGCAGCCAAGAAGACAGTACGGACAGGGTTTATCACGAGCAGTACTTC.

The table lists this clone with a few counts. The chain is built from TRBV10-1 and TRBJ1-1, with a tentative D call TRBD1 (6 bases). In germline, CDR1 is WNHNN, CDR2 SYGVQD (reference sequence). This CDR3 is 14 amino acids long. Trimming removed 2 bases from V and 5 bases from J, with 12 bases in between. The CDR3 nucleotides read TGCGCCAGCAGTGAGAGCGGGGGCATAACTGAAGCTTTCTTT. This sequence encodes CASSESGGITEAFF.

This rearrangement joins TRBV3-1 (or the pseudogene TRBV3-2) to TRBJ2-3, with D possibly matching TRBD2 (6 bases). In germline, CDR1 is LGHDT, CDR2 YNNKEL (reference sequence). CDR3 size: 15 residues. Trimming took off 0 bases at V and 6 bases at J, with 13 bases between the two ends. CDR3 coding DNA: TGTGCCAGCAGCCAAGAGGGTAGCGGAGACGATACGCAGTATTTT. Translating gives CASSQEGSGDDTQYF.

This rearrangement joins TRBV19 to TRBJ2-2; possibly TRBD1 for D (5 bases). The V gene's germline CDR1 is LNHDA and CDR2 SQIVND (reference sequence). V lost 1 base, J lost 2 bases, and 8 bases lay in between. There are 15 residues in the CDR3. The CDR3 loop is CASSIGTTNTGELFF. For the CDR3, the DNA is TGTGCCAGTAGTATAGGGACAACCAACACCGGGGAGCTGTTTTTT.

The chain joins TRBV2 to TRBJ1-5, with a tentative D call TRBD1 (6 bases). Germline CDR1 is SNHLY and CDR2 is FYNNEI. The CDR3 spans 14 residues. With 0 bases removed from V and 7 bases from J, the gap between germline ends came to 10 bases. The CDR3 reads CASSEAGGRQPQHF. DNA of the CDR3: TGTGCCAGCAGTGAAGCGGGGGGGCGGCAGCCCCAGCATTTT.

This clone was recorded only once. This CDR3 reads CASSLGTDYGYTF. The CDR3 nucleotides are TGTGCCAGCAGCCTGGGGACAGACTATGGCTACACCTTC. The chain recombines TRBV7-2 with TRBJ1-2; TRBD1 matches at 7 bases. Germline V lookup: CDR1 SGHTA, CDR2 FQGNSA. The trim removed 5 bases at V and 3 bases at J, leaving 3 bases unmatched. The CDR3 has 13 amino acids.

This chain joins TRBV5-1 and TRBJ2-2; D is perhaps TRBD1 (6 bases). In germline, CDR1 is SGHRS, CDR2 YFSETQ. The ends were cut back, 2 bases at V and 3 bases at J, with 11 bases in the middle. This CDR3 region has 15 residues. CDR3 residues: CASSLRGQYTGELFF. CDR3 DNA sequence: TGCGCCAGCAGCTTAAGAGGACAGTACACCGGGGAGCTGTTTTTT. The variable domain in full, completed from reference TRBV5-1 and TRBJ2-2, reads KAGVTQTPRYLIKTRGQQVTLSCSPISGHRSVSWYQQTPGQGLQFLFEYFSETQRNKGNFPGRFSGRQFSNSRSEMNVSTLELGDSALYLCASSLRGQYTGELFFGEGSRLTVL.

The chain is built from TRBV6-5 and TRBJ1-2; D remains unclear. CDR3 size: 13 residues. V was pared by 6 bases and J by 4 bases, with 12 bases between. Looked up from germline, CDR1 is MNHEY and CDR2 is SVGAGI. CDR3: CASSAIGAYGYTF. As DNA, the CDR3 is TGTGCCAGCAGCGCCATTGGAGCCTATGGCTACACCTTC.

The chain couples TRBV21-1 to TRBJ2-5; the table's D gene call, TRBD1, was not cross checked with the DNA. TRBV21-1 is annotated as a pseudogene. The CDR3 spans 14 residues. CDR3 DNA: TGTGCCAGCAGCATCCGGACAGGGCAAGAGACCCAGTACTTC. Its protein product is CASSIRTGQETQYF.

This chain joins TRBV24-1 and TRBJ2-7, with TRBD1 matching 8 bases. Trimming at V came to 9 bases and at J to 3 bases, leaving 6 bases not matched to a gene. Per germline, CDR1 KGHDR and CDR2 SFDVKD. The CDR3 has 13 amino acids. The CDR3 here is CATEDRENYEQYF. The CDR3 nucleotides are TGTGCCACCGAGGACAGGGAGAACTACGAGCAGTACTTC.

This chain links TRBV29-1 with TRBJ2-1, with D maybe TRBD2 (6 bases). Germline assignment: CDR1 SQVTM and CDR2 ANQGSEA. The CDR3 contains 11 residues. The ends were cut back, 7 bases at V and 6 bases at J, with 10 bases in the middle. CDR3 region: CSGGGGNEQFF. CDR3 in DNA: TGCAGCGGTGGGGGAGGCAATGAGCAGTTCTTC.

This clone was seen only once. The chain has TRBV5-1 and TRBJ1-2; tentatively, D is TRBD1 (6 bases). The CDR3 consists of 14 residues. Germline V gene lookup returns CDR1 SGHRS and CDR2 YFSETQ. Trimming left V 5 bases short and J 2 bases short, with 13 bases between. The CDR3 DNA sequence: TGCGCCAGCAGTCAAATAGGACAGAACTATGGCTACACCTTC. Translation: CASSQIGQNYGYTF.

The chain recombines TRBV30 with TRBJ1-2; maybe TRBD1 (6 bases). Trimming stripped 8 bases from V and 7 bases from J, with 23 bases between. The CDR3 has 14 amino acids. Germline CDR1 is GTSNPN and CDR2 is SVGIG (reference sequence). This CDR3 is CAGPRTDRTIGYTF. In DNA, the CDR3 is TGTGCCGGGCCAAGGACAGATAGAACTATTGGCTACACCTTC.

This CDR3 reads CASSPAGPYNEQFF. CDR3 DNA: TGTGCCAGCAGCCCGGCAGGGCCCTACAATGAGCAGTTCTTC. The genes are TRBV3-1 (or the pseudogene TRBV3-2) and TRBJ2-1; a possible D gene is TRBD1 (5 bases). V shed 4 bases and J shed 2 bases, with 9 bases lying between them. The CDR3 has 14 amino acids. Germline assignment: CDR1 LGHDT and CDR2 YNNKEL (reference sequence).

This rearrangement joins TRBV7-2 to TRBJ1-1; D is undetermined. Trimming pared 5 bases from V and 4 bases from J, leaving 14 bases between. Germline V gives CDR1 SGHTA, CDR2 FQGNSA. The CDR3 loop spans 14 amino acids. This chain's CDR3 is CASSIRISITEAFF. In DNA, the CDR3 is TGTGCCAGCAGCATCCGAATTAGCATCACTGAAGCTTTCTTT.

This chain uses TRBV6-5 with TRBJ2-3, with D possibly being TRBD2 (6 bases). Germline V gives CDR1 MNHEY, CDR2 SVGAGI. This CDR3 contains 15 residues. The CDR3: CAGRGSRGGTDTQYF. The CDR3 nucleotides read TGTGCAGGGAGAGGATCGCGGGGAGGCACAGATACGCAGTATTTT.

The chain uses TRBV15 and TRBJ2-1; possibly TRBD2 for D (6 bases). CDR3 length: 13 residues. Germline CDR1 reads LNHNV; CDR2 reads YYDKDF (reference sequence). The V gene lost 5 bases and the J gene lost 10 bases, with 15 bases spanning the gap. CDR3: CATSRRDFPEQFF. The CDR3 coding sequence is TGTGCCACCAGCCGCCGGGACTTCCCCGAGCAGTTCTTC. The full variable domain, in which reference TRBV15 and TRBJ2-1 provide the parts outside the CDR3, is DAMVIQNPRYQVTQFGKPVTLSCSQTLNHNVMYWYQQKSSQAPKLLFHYYDKDFNNEADTPDNFQSRRPNTSFCFLDIRSPGLGDTAMYLCATSRRDFPEQFFGPGTRLTVL.

This clone was counted between two and nine times. The chain joins TRBV7-2 to TRBJ1-5; D is unclear. This CDR3 is built from 15 residues. V lost 1 base and J lost 4, with 11 bases in between. CDR1 SGHTA and CDR2 FQGNSA come from the germline V gene. The CDR3 sequence: CASSLVVGGNQPQHF. CDR3 coding DNA: TGTGCCAGCAGCTTAGTTGTGGGAGGAAATCAGCCCCAGCATTTT. Full variable domain (remainder filled in from reference TRBV7-2 and TRBJ1-5): GAGVSQSPSNKVTEKGKDVELRCDPISGHTALYWYRQSLGQGLEFLIYFQGNSAPDKSGLPSDRFSAERTGGSVSTLTIQRTQQEDSAVYLCASSLVVGGNQPQHFGDGTRLSIL.

The V and J genes are TRBV7-2 and TRBJ2-6, with 9 bases fitting TRBD1. The CDR3 runs to 17 residues. CDR1 and CDR2 (germline): SGHTA, FQGNSA. J lost 2 bases, V lost 7 bases, and 9 bases had no gene match. The CDR3 reads CASNRDRARAGANVLTF. In nucleotides, the CDR3 is TGTGCCAGCAACCGGGACAGGGCAAGAGCTGGGGCCAACGTCCTGACTTTC.

This clone showed up just once. CDR3 sequence: CAWSGQGGGSPLHF. The CDR3 bases are TGTGCCTGGAGTGGACAGGGCGGTGGTTCACCCCTCCACTTT. The V and J genes are TRBV30 and TRBJ1-6; 7 nucleotides agree with TRBD1. The V gene's germline CDR1 is GTSNPN and CDR2 SVGIG (reference sequence). This CDR3 contains 14 residues. The trim removed 1 base at V and 9 bases at J, leaving 6 bases unmatched.

J is TRBJ2-7 and V is TRBV7-2, with D possibly being TRBD1 (6 bases). Per the germline V gene, CDR1 is SGHTA and CDR2 is FQGNSA. V was pared by 1 base and J by 6 bases, with 10 bases between. This CDR3 has 13 amino acids. DNA of the CDR3: TGTGCCAGCAGCTTAGAACAGGGATTCGAGCAGTACTTC. This encodes CASSLEQGFEQYF. Full variable domain (outside the CDR3, taken from reference TRBV7-2 and TRBJ2-7): GAGVSQSPSNKVTEKGKDVELRCDPISGHTALYWYRQSLGQGLEFLIYFQGNSAPDKSGLPSDRFSAERTGGSVSTLTIQRTQQEDSAVYLCASSLEQGFEQYFGPGTRLTVT.

The V call is TRBV7-3, the J call TRBJ1-1; tentative D call: TRBD1 (6 bases). CDR1 is SGHTA and CDR2 is FQGTGA in the germline V gene. This CDR3 is built from 14 residues. V lost 5 bases and J 4 bases, leaving 14 bases between the germline ends. CDR3 residues: CASSTTGASTEAFF. DNA for the CDR3: TGTGCCAGCAGCACGACAGGCGCTTCCACTGAAGCTTTCTTT.

The chain couples TRBV6-5 to TRBJ2-7; a possible D gene is TRBD2 (5 bases). The germline CDR1 and CDR2 sequences are MNHEY and SVGAGI. V gave up 2 bases and J gave up 3 bases, with 17 bases separating them. This CDR3 contains 16 residues. The CDR3, as DNA: TGTGCCAGCAGTTACGGCGGGTGGTCTACGTTCTACGAGCAGTACTTC. Protein sequence: CASSYGGWSTFYEQYF.